This paragraph reports one TCR beta chain. Its target is not known. This CDR3 region has 17 residues. Germline lookup yields CDR1 KGHSH and CDR2 LQKENI. The V and J ends lost 3 bases and 6 bases, in that order; junction bases with no gene match: 16. The source of the sample is a study of cytomegalovirus exposure and HLA in healthy donors. Study-wide findings and caveats: The listing of 150 to 200 TCR beta chains classed them as cytomegalovirus-associated. Trimming of TCR beta V- and J-genes showed a link, identified in a later analysis, to a missense DCLRE1C variant.

PCR amplification relied on 60 Vbeta primers (plus 13 Jbeta primers). Using immunoSEQ multiplex PCR, the repertoire was profiled, and TCRdb retains in-frame clones only, with some absent. Here the sample spans some 150,000 clones, around 84% being singletons. What was sequenced was PBMCs. The chain is built from TRBV18 and TRBJ1-2; 7 nucleotides match TRBD1. The receptor's source is a middle-aged man in good health and CMV-seropositive. The CDR3 reads CASSPRQGGHLGDGYTF. Written as DNA, the CDR3 is TGTGCCAGCTCACCGCGACAGGGTGGCCATTTGGGGGATGGCTACACCTTC.